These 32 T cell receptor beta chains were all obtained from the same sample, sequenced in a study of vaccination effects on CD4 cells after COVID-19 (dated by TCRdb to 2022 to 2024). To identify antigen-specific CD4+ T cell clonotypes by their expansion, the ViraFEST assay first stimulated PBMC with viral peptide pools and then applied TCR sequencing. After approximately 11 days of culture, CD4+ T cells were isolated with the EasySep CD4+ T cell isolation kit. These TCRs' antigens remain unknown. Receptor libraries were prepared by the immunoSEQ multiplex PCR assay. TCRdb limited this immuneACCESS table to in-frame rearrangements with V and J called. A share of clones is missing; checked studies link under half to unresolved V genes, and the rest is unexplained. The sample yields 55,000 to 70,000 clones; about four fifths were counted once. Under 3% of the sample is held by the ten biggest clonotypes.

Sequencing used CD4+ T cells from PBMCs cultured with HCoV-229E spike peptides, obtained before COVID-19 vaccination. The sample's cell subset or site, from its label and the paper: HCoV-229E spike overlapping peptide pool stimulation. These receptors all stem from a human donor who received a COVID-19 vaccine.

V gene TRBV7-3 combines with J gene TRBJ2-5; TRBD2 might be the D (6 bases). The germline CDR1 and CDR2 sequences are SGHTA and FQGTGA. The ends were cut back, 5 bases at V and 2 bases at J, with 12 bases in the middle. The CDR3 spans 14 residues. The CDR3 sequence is CASSVGGSQETQYF. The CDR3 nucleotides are TGTGCCAGCAGCGTCGGGGGAAGTCAAGAGACCCAGTACTTC.

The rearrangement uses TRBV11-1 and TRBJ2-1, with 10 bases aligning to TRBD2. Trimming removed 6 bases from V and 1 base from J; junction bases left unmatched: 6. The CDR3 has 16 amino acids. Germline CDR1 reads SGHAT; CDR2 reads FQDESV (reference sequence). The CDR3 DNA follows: TGTGCCAGCAGATCAAGCGGGGGGGCTTCCTACAATGAGCAGTTCTTC. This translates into CASRSSGGASYNEQFF.

This CDR3 reads CASSLFRQAGYTF. The DNA for the CDR3 is TGTGCCAGCAGTTTATTTCGACAGGCTGGCTACACCTTC. The chain has TRBV12-3 or TRBV12-4 and TRBJ1-2; D is perhaps TRBD1 (6 bases). The CDR3 extends over 13 amino acids. V dropped 2 bases and J dropped 7 bases, with 11 bases sitting between them.

The CDR3 region is CASSLVLAGGGQTQYF. The CDR3, as DNA: TGTGCCAGCAGCTTGGTACTAGCGGGGGGGGGACAGACCCAGTACTTC. The chain has TRBV7-2 and TRBJ2-5, with TRBD2 matching over 13 bases. This CDR3 is 16 amino acids long. The germline gives CDR1 SGHTA, CDR2 FQGNSA. Germline trimming cut 3 bases from V and 6 bases from J; bases unmatched to any gene: 7.

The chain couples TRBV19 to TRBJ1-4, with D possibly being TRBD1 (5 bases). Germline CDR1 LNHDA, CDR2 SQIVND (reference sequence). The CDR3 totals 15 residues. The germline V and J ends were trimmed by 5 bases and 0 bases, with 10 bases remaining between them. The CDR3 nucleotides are TGTGCCAGTAGTCGTTCACAGGCAACTAATGAAAAACTGTTTTTT. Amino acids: CASSRSQATNEKLFF.

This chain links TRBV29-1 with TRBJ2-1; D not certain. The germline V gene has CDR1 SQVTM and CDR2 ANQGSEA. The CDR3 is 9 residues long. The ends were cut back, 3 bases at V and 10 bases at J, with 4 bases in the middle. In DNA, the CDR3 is TGCAGCGTTGACCAAGAGCAGTTCTTC. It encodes CSVDQEQFF.

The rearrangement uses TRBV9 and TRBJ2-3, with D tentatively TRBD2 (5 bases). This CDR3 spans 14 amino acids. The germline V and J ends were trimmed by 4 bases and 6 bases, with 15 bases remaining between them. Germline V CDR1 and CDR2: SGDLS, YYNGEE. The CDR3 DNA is TGTGCCAGCAGCCCCGGACGGGGATCGGATACGCAGTATTTT. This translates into CASSPGRGSDTQYF. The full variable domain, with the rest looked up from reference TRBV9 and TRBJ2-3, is DSGVTQTPKHLITATGQRVTLRCSPRSGDLSVYWYQQSLDQGLQFLIQYYNGEERAKGNILERFSAQQFPDLHSELNLSSLELGDSALYFCASSPGRGSDTQYFGPGTRLTVL.

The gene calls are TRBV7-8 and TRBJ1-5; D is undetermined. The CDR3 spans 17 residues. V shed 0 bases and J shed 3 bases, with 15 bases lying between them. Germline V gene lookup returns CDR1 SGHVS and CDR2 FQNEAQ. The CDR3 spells CASSLATQRAYNQPQHF. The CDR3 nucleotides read TGTGCCAGCAGCTTAGCTACACAGCGAGCATACAATCAGCCCCAGCATTTT.

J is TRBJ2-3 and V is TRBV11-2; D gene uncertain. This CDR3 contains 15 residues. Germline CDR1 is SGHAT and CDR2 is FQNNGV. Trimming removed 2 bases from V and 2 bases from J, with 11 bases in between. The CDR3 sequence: CASSLSGLTTDTQYF. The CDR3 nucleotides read TGTGCCAGCAGCTTATCTGGGTTAACCACAGATACGCAGTATTTT.

The DNA for the CDR3 is TGCAGCGCAAAGGTTGGAGATACGCAGTATTTT. Its protein is CSAKVGDTQYF. The rearrangement links TRBV29-1 to TRBJ2-3; D uncertain. This CDR3 is built from 11 residues. The ends were cut back, 7 bases at V and 5 bases at J, with 10 bases in the middle. Germline CDR1 reads SQVTM; CDR2 reads ANQGSEA.

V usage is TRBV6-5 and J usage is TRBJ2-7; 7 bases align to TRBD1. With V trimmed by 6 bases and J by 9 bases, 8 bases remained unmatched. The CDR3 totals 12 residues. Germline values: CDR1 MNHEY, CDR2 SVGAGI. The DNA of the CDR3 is TGTGCCAGCAGCGCCGACAGGGTGGGGCAGTACGTC. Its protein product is CASSADRVGQYV.

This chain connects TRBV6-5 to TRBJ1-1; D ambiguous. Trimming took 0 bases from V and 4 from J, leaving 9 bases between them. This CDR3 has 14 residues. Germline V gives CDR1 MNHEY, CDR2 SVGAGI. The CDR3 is CASSYSIGGTEAFF. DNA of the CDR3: TGTGCCAGCAGTTACTCGATTGGCGGCACTGAAGCTTTCTTT.

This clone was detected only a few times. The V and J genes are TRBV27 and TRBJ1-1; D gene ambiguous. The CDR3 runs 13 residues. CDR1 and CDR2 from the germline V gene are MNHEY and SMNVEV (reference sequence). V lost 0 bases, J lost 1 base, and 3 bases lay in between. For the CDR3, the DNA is TGTGCCAGCAGTTTATCGGAGAACACTGAAGCTTTCTTT. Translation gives CASSLSENTEAFF.

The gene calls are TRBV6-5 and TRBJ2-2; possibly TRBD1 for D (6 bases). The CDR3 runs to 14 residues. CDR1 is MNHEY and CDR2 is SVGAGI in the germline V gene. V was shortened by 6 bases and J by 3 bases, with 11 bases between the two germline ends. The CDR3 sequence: CASRPDSYTGELFF. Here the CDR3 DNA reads TGTGCCAGCAGACCGGACAGTTACACCGGGGAGCTGTTTTTT.

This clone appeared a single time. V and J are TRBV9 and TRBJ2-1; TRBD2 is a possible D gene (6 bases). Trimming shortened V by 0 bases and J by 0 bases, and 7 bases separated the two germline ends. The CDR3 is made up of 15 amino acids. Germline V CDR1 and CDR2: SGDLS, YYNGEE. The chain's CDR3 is CASSVGGDSYNEQFF. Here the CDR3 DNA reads TGTGCCAGCAGCGTAGGCGGGGACTCCTACAATGAGCAGTTCTTC.

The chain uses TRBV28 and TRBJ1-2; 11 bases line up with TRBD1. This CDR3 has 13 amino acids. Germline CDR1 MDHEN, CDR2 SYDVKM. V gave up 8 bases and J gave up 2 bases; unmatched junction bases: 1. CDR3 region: CASGTGGNYGYTF. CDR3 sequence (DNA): TGTGCCAGCGGGACAGGGGGAAACTATGGCTACACCTTC.

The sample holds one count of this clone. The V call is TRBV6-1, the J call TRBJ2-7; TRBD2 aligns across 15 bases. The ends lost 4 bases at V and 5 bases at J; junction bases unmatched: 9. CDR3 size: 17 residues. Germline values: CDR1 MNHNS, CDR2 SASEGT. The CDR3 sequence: CASSASGLAGGRDEQYV. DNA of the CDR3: TGTGCCAGCAGTGCCTCGGGACTAGCGGGGGGTAGGGACGAGCAGTACGTC.

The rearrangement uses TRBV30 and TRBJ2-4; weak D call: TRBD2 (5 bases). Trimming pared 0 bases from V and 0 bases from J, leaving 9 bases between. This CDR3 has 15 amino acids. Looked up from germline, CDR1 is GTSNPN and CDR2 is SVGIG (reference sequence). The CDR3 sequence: CAWSVQGLAKNIQYF. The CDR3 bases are TGTGCCTGGAGTGTACAAGGACTAGCCAAAAACATTCAGTACTTC.

CDR3 sequence: CATSDSRGANYGYTF. CDR3 DNA sequence: TGTGCCACCAGTGATTCTCGGGGAGCTAACTATGGCTACACCTTC. This chain uses TRBV24-1 with TRBJ1-2; D gene ambiguous. There are 15 residues in the CDR3. Per the germline V gene, CDR1 is KGHDR and CDR2 is SFDVKD. The V end was cut by 2 bases, the J end by 0 bases, with 9 bases between.

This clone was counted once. The CDR3 DNA follows: TGTGCCAGCACAGGCACTACCTCCGGGGAGCTGTTTTTT. Protein sequence: CASTGTTSGELFF. This chain connects TRBV2 to TRBJ2-2, with D unclear. V was shortened by 7 bases and J by 6 bases, with 12 bases between the two germline ends. The CDR3 totals 13 residues. Germline V gives CDR1 SNHLY, CDR2 FYNNEI.

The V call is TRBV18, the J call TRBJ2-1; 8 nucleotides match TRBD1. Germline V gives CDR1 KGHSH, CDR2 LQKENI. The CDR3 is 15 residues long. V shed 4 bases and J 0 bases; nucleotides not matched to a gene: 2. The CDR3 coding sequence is TGTGCCAGCTCACTACAGGGGGGCTCCTACAATGAGCAGTTCTTC. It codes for CASSLQGGSYNEQFF.

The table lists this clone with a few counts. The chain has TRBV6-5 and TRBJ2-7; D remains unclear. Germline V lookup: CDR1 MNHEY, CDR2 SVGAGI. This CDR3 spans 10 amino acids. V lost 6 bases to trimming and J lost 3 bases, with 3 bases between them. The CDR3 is CASRGYEQYV. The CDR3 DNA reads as TGTGCCAGCAGAGGCTACGAGCAGTACGTC.

The CDR3 is CASSAPGQGADEQFF. As DNA, the CDR3 is TGTGCCAGCAGTGCACCGGGACAGGGGGCGGATGAGCAGTTCTTC. The chain is built from TRBV27 and TRBJ2-1; 12 positions agree with TRBD1. CDR1 is MNHEY, CDR2 SMNVEV, per germline (reference sequence). This CDR3 is 15 amino acids long. Germline trimming cut 5 bases from V and 8 bases from J; bases unmatched to any gene: 7.

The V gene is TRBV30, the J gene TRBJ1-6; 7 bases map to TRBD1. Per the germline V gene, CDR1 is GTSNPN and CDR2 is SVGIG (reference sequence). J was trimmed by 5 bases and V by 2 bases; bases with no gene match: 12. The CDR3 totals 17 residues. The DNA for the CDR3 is TGTGCCTGGAGTATGACCCGGACAGGCCTGCATAATTCACCCCTCCACTTT. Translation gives CAWSMTRTGLHNSPLHF.

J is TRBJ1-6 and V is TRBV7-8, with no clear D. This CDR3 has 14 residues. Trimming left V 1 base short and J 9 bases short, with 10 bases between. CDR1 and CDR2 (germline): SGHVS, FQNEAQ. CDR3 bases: TGTGCCAGCAGCTTAGTAGATCGGGGTTCACCCCTCCACTTT. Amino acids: CASSLVDRGSPLHF.

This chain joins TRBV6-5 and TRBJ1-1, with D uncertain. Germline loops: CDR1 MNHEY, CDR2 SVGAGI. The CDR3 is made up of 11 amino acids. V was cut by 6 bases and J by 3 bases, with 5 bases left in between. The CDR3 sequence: CASRQDTEAFF. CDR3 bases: TGTGCCAGCAGACAAGACACTGAAGCTTTCTTT.

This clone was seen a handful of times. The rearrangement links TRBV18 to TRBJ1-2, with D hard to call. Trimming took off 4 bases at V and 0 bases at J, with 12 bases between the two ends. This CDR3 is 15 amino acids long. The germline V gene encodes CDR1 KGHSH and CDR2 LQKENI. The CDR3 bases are TGTGCCAGCTCACGGGGTTCTGAATCTAACTATGGCTACACCTTC. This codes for CASSRGSESNYGYTF.

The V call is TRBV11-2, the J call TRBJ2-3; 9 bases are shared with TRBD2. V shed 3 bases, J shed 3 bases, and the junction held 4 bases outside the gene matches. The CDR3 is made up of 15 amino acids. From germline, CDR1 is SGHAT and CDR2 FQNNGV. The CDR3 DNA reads TGTGCCAGCAGCTTGGTGCGGGGGGGTACAGATACGCAGTATTTT. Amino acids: CASSLVRGGTDTQYF.

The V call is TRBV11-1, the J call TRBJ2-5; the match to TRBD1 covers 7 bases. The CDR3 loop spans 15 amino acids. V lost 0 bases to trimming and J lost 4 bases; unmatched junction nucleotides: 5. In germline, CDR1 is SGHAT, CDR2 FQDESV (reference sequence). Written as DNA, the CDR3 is TGTGCCAGCAGCTTAGCTTCCACAGGGGCAGAGACCCAGTACTTC. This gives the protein CASSLASTGAETQYF.

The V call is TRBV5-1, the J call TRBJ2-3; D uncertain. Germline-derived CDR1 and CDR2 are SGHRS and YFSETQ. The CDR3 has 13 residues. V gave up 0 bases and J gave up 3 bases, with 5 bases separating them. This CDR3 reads CASSLDRTDTQYF. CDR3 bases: TGCGCCAGCAGCTTGGACAGAACAGATACGCAGTATTTT. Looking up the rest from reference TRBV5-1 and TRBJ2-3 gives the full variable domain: KAGVTQTPRYLIKTRGQQVTLSCSPISGHRSVSWYQQTPGQGLQFLFEYFSETQRNKGNFPGRFSGRQFSNSRSEMNVSTLELGDSALYLCASSLDRTDTQYFGPGTRLTVL.

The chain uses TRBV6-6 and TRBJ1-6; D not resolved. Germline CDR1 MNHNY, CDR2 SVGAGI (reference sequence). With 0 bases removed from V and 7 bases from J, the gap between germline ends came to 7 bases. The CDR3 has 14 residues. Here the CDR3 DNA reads TGTGCCAGCAGTTACTCCCCGAGGAATTCACCCCTCCACTTT. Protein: CASSYSPRNSPLHF.

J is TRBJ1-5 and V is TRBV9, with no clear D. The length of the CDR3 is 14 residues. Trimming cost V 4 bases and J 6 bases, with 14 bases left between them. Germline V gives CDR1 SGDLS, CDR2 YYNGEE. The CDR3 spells CASSPSSSGQPQHF. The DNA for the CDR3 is TGTGCCAGCAGCCCGAGTTCCTCGGGTCAGCCCCAGCATTTT.